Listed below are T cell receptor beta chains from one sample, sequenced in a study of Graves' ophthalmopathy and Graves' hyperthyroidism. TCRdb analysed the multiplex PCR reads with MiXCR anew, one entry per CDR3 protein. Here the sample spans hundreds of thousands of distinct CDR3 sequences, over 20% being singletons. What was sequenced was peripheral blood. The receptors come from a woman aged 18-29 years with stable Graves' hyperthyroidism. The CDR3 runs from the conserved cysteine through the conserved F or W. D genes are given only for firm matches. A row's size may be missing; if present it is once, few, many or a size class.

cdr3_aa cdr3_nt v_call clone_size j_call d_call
CASTRTGLNTEAFF TGTGCCAGCACCCGGACAGGGCTGAACACTGAAGCTTTCTTT TRBV6-2/TRBV6-3 many TRBJ1-1 TRBD1
CSARVRNRGNYGYTF TGCAGTGCTAGAGTGAGGAATAGGGGGAACTATGGCTACACCTTC TRBV20-1 many TRBJ1-2 NA
CSATLQQGLGQPQHF TGCAGTGCGACCCTCCAACAGGGTTTGGGCCAGCCCCAGCATTTT TRBV20-1 many TRBJ1-5 NA
CASSSQTGPGHEQYF TGTGCCAGCAGTTCCCAGACAGGCCCCGGGCACGAGCAGTACTTC TRBV6-5 many TRBJ2-7 NA
CASSFLSGLSEAFF TGTGCCAGCAGTTTTCTCTCGGGGCTTAGTGAAGCTTTCTTT TRBV12-3/TRBV12-4 many TRBJ1-1 NA
CASSLARGTYSNQPQHF TGTGCCAGCAGCTTAGCACGCGGGACGTATAGCAATCAGCCCCAGCATTTT TRBV7-8 few TRBJ1-5 NA
CASNRDGKNTEAFF TGTGCCAGCAATAGGGACGGAAAGAACACTGAAGCTTTCTTT TRBV6-1 once TRBJ1-1 NA
CASSFRDPYEQYF TGTGCCAGCAGTTTCAGGGATCCCTACGAGCAGTACTTC TRBV12-3/TRBV12-4 NA TRBJ2-7 NA
CASRLTGPDSGANVLTF TGTGCCAGCAGACTGACAGGGCCCGACTCTGGGGCCAACGTCCTGACTTTC TRBV12-3/TRBV12-4 many TRBJ2-6 TRBD1
CASRPPQGLPYEQYF TGTGCCAGCAGACCCCCCCAGGGGTTACCGTACGAGCAGTACTTC TRBV28 many TRBJ2-7 NA
CASSGEGKQYF TGCGCCAGCAGCGGGGAGGGAAAGCAGTACTTC TRBV5-1 NA TRBJ2-7 TRBD2
CSVVLQGGYTF TGCAGCGTTGTTCTGCAGGGAGGCTACACCTTC TRBV29-1 many TRBJ1-2 NA
CSVAPSTGETQYF TGCAGCGTTGCCCCATCAACAGGAGAGACCCAGTACTTC TRBV29-1 NA TRBJ2-5 NA
CASSWGQQNYGYTF TGTGCCAGCAGTTGGGGACAGCAGAACTATGGCTACACCTTC TRBV6-5 many TRBJ1-2 TRBD1
CASSTSRWTSGSPYEQYF TGTGCCAGCAGCACATCCCGGTGGACTAGCGGGAGTCCCTACGAGCAGTACTTC TRBV11-1 many TRBJ2-7 TRBD2
CASSRGQGAQDEQYF TGCGCCAGCAGCCGGGGACAGGGGGCGCAAGACGAGCAGTACTTC TRBV5-1 many TRBJ2-7 TRBD1
CSVEREGPYEQYF TGCAGCGTAGAGCGGGAGGGCCCCTACGAGCAGTACTTC TRBV29-1 NA TRBJ2-7 TRBD2
CASSPSGRALEQYF TGTGCCAGCAGTCCCAGCGGGAGGGCCCTCGAGCAGTACTTC TRBV6-1 many TRBJ2-7 TRBD2
CASSPRGAGANVLTF TGTGCCAGCAGTCCCCGGGGTGCTGGGGCCAACGTCCTGACTTTC TRBV28 many TRBJ2-6 NA
CAWTPDSNQPQHF TGTGCCTGGACCCCGGACAGCAATCAGCCCCAGCATTTT TRBV30 many TRBJ1-5 NA
CASSLTGGGGEQYF TGTGCCAGCAGCTTAACAGGGGGCGGCGGCGAGCAGTACTTC TRBV2 NA TRBJ2-7 TRBD1
CASSPERWAITEAFF TGTGCCAGCAGCCCCGAGAGGTGGGCAATCACTGAAGCTTTCTTT TRBV7-2 many TRBJ1-1 NA
CAISSGAEAFF TGTGCCATCAGTTCGGGCGCTGAAGCTTTCTTT TRBV10-3 many TRBJ1-1 NA
CASSSIRLAGEGFEQYF TGTGCCAGCAGCTCAATACGACTAGCGGGAGAGGGTTTCGAGCAGTACTTC TRBV11-2 many TRBJ2-7 TRBD2
CASSVVLGTGELFF TGTGCCAGCAGCGTAGTTCTCGGCACCGGGGAGCTGTTTTTT TRBV9 once TRBJ2-2 NA
CASMSGQGAQNQPQHF TGTGCCAGCATGAGTGGACAGGGGGCGCAAAATCAGCCCCAGCATTTT TRBV12-3/TRBV12-4 many TRBJ1-5 TRBD1
CATLETGEQETQYF TGTGCCACCCTTGAGACGGGGGAACAAGAGACCCAGTACTTC TRBV15 NA TRBJ2-5 NA
CASSSGRRDMNTEAFF TGTGCCAGCAGCTCAGGACGGCGAGACATGAACACTGAAGCTTTCTTT TRBV11-2 NA TRBJ1-1 NA
CASSTADTYEQYF TGTGCCAGCAGCACAGCGGACACCTACGAGCAGTACTTC TRBV11-2 NA TRBJ2-7 NA
CASSRETDYEQYF TGTGCCAGCAGTCGAGAGACAGATTACGAGCAGTACTTC TRBV12-3/TRBV12-4 many TRBJ2-7 NA
CASSEATGTSGRGELFF TGTGCCAGCAGTGAGGCTACGGGGACTAGCGGGAGAGGGGAGCTGTTTTTT TRBV6-1 many TRBJ2-2 TRBD2
CASSLDSVAKNIQYF TGTGCCAGCAGTCTCGATTCGGTAGCCAAAAACATTCAGTACTTC TRBV28 NA TRBJ2-4 NA
CAWSLTGNTEAFF TGTGCCTGGAGCTTAACAGGGAACACTGAAGCTTTCTTT TRBV30 many TRBJ1-1 NA
CASSSSSAGQWGYEQYF TGTGCCAGCAGTTCGTCCTCCGCGGGACAGTGGGGCTACGAGCAGTACTTC TRBV12-3/TRBV12-4 NA TRBJ2-7 NA
CASSPPLTGSTEAFF TGTGCCAGCTCACCACCGCTGACAGGTTCCACTGAAGCTTTCTTT TRBV18 NA TRBJ1-1 NA
CASSAALAGEEQYF TGTGCCAGCAGCGCCGCACTAGCGGGAGAAGAGCAGTACTTC TRBV7-2 many TRBJ2-7 TRBD2
CASSQDPIGVYSNQPQHF TGTGCCAGCAGCCAAGATCCCATCGGGGTTTATAGCAATCAGCCCCAGCATTTT TRBV3-1 NA TRBJ1-5 NA
CSASLAGGPGETQYF TGCAGTGCTAGTTTAGCGGGAGGGCCGGGGGAGACCCAGTACTTC TRBV20-1 many TRBJ2-5 TRBD2
CSGAVGNIQYF TGCAGTGGCGCGGTGGGGAACATTCAGTACTTC TRBV20-1 many TRBJ2-4 NA
CSAPQRRGRDKETQYF TGCAGTGCCCCTCAACGTAGGGGCAGGGATAAAGAGACCCAGTACTTC TRBV20-1 many TRBJ2-5 NA
CASSPGQGVGETQYF TGTGCCAGTAGTCCCGGACAGGGCGTCGGAGAGACCCAGTACTTC TRBV19 many TRBJ2-5 TRBD1